This section outlines one T cell receptor (beta chain) sequence together with its context. Its cognate antigen has yet to be identified. Likely a read error: the CDR3 ends without its conserved phenylalanine or tryptophan. Library prep was done by PCR. The data were produced on an Illumina HiSeq 2500. TCR library preparation used molecular barcoding, with unique molecular identifiers applied to normalize quantification of the TCRbeta repertoire. TCRdb trimmed the raw reads at Q25, called clones with MiXCR and kept productive beta chains. Each entry merges the rows of one CDR3 protein and shows their most common DNA and genes. The sample contains some 200,000 distinct CDR3 sequences, more than 7.5% of them found a single time. The ten largest clones add up to 5% to 6% of the sample. The source of the sample is a study of T-cell reconstitution after alpha-beta-depleted transplantation in children (TCRdb year 2016). Regarding the research as a whole: T-cell immune reconstitution after TCRalphabeta/CD19-depleted allogeneic hematopoietic cell transplantation in children was quantitatively tracked in the study by means of TCR repertoire profiling.

V loses 0 bases of germline sequence and J loses 9 bases, and the interval between the two ends is 16 bases. The CDR3 is 14 amino acids in total, end residues counted. The DNA shown is the 42-base CDR3, in frame from base 1. CDR1 and CDR2 are read off the germline V gene as SGHRS and YFSETQ. This clonotype originated in a human donor who donated a stem cell graft to a child with SCID. This specimen was PBMCs from the stem cell graft donor, taken from the stem cell graft. The sequence joins TRBV5-1 to TRBJ2-7, and the D gene may be TRBD1, 6 bases matching. The CDR3 region has the sequence CASSLGQDQRGQYL. The nucleotides read TGCGCCAGCAGCTTGGGACAGGACCAGAGGGGGCAGTACCTC.